The 2 T cell receptor beta chains presented below share a single source sample, sequenced in a study of shared clonotypes between healthy human individuals. Only in-frame clones appear in the TCRdb table, and some are missing; sequencing was by immunoSEQ multiplex PCR. The table includes roughly 2 million clones, around 95% detected once. The specimen sequenced was naive CD4+ T cells sorted from blood. Described subset: CD45RA+ positively selected. These receptors all stem from a man younger than 30 in good health.

The chain couples TRBV5-1 to TRBJ2-1; D unresolved. With 3 bases removed from V and 4 bases from J, the gap between germline ends came to 14 bases. Germline-derived CDR1 and CDR2 are SGHRS and YFSETQ. The CDR3 consists of 15 residues. CDR3 region: CASSYTLALYNEQFF. The CDR3 DNA is TGCGCCAGCAGCTATACGCTTGCTTTGTACAATGAGCAGTTCTTC.

CDR3 in DNA: TGTGCCAGTTCCGGGACAGACCTAAGCTACACCTTC. Translated, it gives CASSGTDLSYTF. V and J are TRBV19 and TRBJ1-2; TRBD1 aligns across 7 bases. Looked up from germline, CDR1 is LNHDA and CDR2 is SQIVND (reference sequence). V was clipped by 8 bases and J by 9 bases; unmatched bases: 9. This CDR3 has 12 amino acids.